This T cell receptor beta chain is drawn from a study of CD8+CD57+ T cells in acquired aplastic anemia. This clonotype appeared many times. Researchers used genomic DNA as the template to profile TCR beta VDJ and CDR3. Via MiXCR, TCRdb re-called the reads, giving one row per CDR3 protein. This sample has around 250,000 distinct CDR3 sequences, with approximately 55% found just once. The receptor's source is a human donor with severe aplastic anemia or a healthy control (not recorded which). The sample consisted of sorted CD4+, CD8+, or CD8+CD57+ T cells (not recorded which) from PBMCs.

Here the CDR3 reads CASSLGTDNEQFF. The CDR3 nucleotides are TGTGCCAGCAGCTTGGGGACAGACAATGAGCAGTTCTTC. The chain joins TRBV5-8 to TRBJ2-1; D is possibly TRBD1 (6 bases). Between the trimmed V and J ends, which lost 0 bases and 5 bases, there was a span of 6 bases. CDR3 size: 13 residues. The V gene's germline CDR1 is SGHTS and CDR2 YDEGEE.